This T cell receptor (beta chain) was sequenced in a study of blood T cell repertoires in COVID-19. Study context: Sites in the United States, Italy and Spain provided acute and convalescent COVID-19 samples. T cells, B-cell-depleted T cells, or PBMCs supplied cDNA or gDNA.

In the original analysis: Estimated nucleated cell counts came from reference gene primer amplification. Assay: immunoSEQ multiplex PCR; the TCRdb copy retains only in-frame clones and omits some. V and J calls and clone size follow that table, whereas D and trimming were derived from the DNA. The data contain fewer than 100,000 clones, about 80% of them singletons. The sequence was obtained from a woman in her 70s with acute or convalescent COVID-19. The sample consisted of peripheral blood.

The DNA for the CDR3 is TGTGCCAGCAGTTTCTCCCTAGCGGGGAATGAGCAGTTCTTC. This codes for CASSFSLAGNEQFF. The rearrangement links TRBV7-9 to TRBJ2-1, with 9 bases identical to TRBD2. The CDR3 length is 14 residues. Germline lookup yields CDR1 SEHNR and CDR2 FQNEAQ (reference sequence). V lost 6 bases to trimming and J lost 7 bases; unmatched junction nucleotides: 7. The entire variable domain, with the rest obtained from reference TRBV7-9 and TRBJ2-1, is as follows: DTGVSQNPRHKITKRGQNVTFRCDPISEHNRLYWYRQTLGQGPEFLTYFQNEAQLEKSRLLSDRFSAERPKGSFSTLEIQRTEQGDSAMYLCASSFSLAGNEQFFGPGTRLTVL.